This TCR beta chain was retrieved from a study of blood T cell repertoires in COVID-19. The overall study: The analysed material was cDNA or gDNA that came from T cells, B-cell-depleted T cells, or PBMCs.

Profiling relied on immunoSEQ multiplex PCR, and the TCRdb table lists in-frame clones only, not all of them. The sample gives 210,000 or so clones, approximately 81% of which show up once; about 10% is in the top ten. This TCR was recovered from a woman aged 80 or over with acute or convalescent COVID-19. The sample was peripheral blood.

For the CDR3, the DNA is TGTGCCAGACCTCACCGGGACAGCTCCTACGAGCAGTACTTC. The encoded protein is CARPHRDSSYEQYF. The chain recombines TRBV19 with TRBJ2-7; 7 bases line up with TRBD1. This CDR3 spans 14 amino acids. Germline assignment: CDR1 LNHDA and CDR2 SQIVND (reference sequence). Trimming took 9 bases from V and 0 from J; bases not matched to a gene: 8.